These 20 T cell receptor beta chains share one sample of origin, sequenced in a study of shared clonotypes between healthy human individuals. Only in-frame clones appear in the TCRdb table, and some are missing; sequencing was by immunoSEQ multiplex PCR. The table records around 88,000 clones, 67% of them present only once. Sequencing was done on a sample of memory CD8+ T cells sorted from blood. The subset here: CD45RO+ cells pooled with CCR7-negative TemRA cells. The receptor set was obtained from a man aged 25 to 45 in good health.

CDR3 sequence reads: CASSLGRTGQETQYF. CDR3 sequence (DNA): TGTGCCAGCAGCTTAGGAAGGACGGGTCAAGAGACCCAGTACTTC. V is TRBV7-9 and J is TRBJ2-5; D is uncertain. Germline loops: CDR1 SEHNR, CDR2 FQNEAQ (reference sequence). V was clipped by 1 base and J by 2 bases, with 11 bases between them. This CDR3 contains 15 residues.

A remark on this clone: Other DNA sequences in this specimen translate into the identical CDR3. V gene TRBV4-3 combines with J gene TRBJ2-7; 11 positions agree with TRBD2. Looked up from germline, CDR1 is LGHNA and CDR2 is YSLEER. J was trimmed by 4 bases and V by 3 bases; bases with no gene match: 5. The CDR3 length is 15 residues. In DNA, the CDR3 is TGCGCCAGCAGCCAGGTGGGGACTAGCGGTTACGAGCAGTACTTC. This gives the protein CASSQVGTSGYEQYF.

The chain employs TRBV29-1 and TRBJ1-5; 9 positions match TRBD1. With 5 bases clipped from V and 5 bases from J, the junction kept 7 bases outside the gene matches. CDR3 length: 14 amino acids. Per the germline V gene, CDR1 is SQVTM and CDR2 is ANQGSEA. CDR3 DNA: TGCAGCGTTACCGGGACAGGGATCGATCAGCCCCAGCATTTT. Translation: CSVTGTGIDQPQHF.

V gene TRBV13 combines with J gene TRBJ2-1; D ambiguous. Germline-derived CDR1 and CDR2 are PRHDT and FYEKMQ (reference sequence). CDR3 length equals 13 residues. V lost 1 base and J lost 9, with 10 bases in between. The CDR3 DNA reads TGTGCCAGCAGCTTAGTCGACGCGCGTGAGCAGTTCTTC. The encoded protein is CASSLVDAREQFF.

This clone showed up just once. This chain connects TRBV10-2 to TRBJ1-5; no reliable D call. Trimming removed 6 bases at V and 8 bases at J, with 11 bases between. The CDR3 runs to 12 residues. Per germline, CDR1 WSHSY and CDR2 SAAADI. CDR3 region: CASSHGLEPQHF. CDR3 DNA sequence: TGCGCCAGCAGCCACGGACTGGAGCCCCAGCATTTT.

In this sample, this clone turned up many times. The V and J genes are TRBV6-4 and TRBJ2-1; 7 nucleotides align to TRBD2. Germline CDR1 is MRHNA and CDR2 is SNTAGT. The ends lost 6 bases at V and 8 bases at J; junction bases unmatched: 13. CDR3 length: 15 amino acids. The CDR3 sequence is CASSQRGGSLDEQFF. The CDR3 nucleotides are TGTGCCAGCAGCCAAAGGGGCGGGAGTCTGGATGAGCAGTTCTTC.

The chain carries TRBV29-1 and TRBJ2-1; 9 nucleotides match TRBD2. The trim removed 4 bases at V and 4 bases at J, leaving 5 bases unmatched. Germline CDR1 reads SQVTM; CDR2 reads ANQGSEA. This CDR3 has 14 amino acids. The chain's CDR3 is CSVVGREGYNEQFF. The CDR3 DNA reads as TGCAGCGTTGTGGGGCGGGAGGGATACAATGAGCAGTTCTTC.

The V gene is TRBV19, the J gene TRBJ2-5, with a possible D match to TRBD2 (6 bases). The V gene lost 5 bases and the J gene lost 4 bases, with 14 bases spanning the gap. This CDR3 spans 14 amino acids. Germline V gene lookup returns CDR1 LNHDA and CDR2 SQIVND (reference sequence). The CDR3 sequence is CASSVRGGGETQYF. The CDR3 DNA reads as TGTGCCAGTAGTGTGCGGGGTGGTGGAGAGACCCAGTACTTC.

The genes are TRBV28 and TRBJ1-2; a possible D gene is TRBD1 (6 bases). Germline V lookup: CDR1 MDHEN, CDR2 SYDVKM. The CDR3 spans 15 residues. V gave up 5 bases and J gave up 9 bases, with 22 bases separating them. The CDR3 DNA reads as TGTGCCAGCAGTCCAACGCAGACAGGCTCCTTGAGCTACACCTTC. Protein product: CASSPTQTGSLSYTF.

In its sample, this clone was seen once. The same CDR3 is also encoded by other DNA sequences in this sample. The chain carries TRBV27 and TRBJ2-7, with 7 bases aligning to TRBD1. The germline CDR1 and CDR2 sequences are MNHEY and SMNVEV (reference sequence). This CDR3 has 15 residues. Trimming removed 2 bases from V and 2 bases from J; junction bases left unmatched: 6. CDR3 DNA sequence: TGTGCCAGCAGTTTAAGGGGGCGGTTTCCCTACGAGCAGTACTTC. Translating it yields CASSLRGRFPYEQYF.

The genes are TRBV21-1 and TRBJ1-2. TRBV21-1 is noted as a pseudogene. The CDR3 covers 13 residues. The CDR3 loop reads CASSNQEVYGYTF. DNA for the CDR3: TGTGCCAGCAGCAATCAGGAGGTCTATGGCTACACCTTC.

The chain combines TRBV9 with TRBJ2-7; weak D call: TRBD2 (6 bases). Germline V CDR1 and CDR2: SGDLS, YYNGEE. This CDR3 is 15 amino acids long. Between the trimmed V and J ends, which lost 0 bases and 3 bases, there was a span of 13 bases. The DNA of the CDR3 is TGTGCCAGCAGCGTAGACGGGAGCAGGATCTACGAGCAGTACTTC. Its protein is CASSVDGSRIYEQYF.

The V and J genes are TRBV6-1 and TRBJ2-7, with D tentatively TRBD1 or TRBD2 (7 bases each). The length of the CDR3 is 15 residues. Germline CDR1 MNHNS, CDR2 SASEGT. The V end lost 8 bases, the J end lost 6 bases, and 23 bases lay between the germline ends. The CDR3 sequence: CASPPGGVGNGEQYF. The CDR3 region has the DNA TGTGCCAGCCCGCCAGGGGGGGTCGGGAATGGCGAGCAGTACTTC.

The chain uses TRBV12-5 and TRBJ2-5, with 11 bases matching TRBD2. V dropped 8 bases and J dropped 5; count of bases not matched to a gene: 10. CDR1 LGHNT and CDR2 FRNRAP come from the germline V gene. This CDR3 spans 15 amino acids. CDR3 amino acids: CASSYLAGGAETQYF. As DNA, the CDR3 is TGTGCTAGTTCCTACTTAGCGGGAGGGGCGGAGACCCAGTACTTC.

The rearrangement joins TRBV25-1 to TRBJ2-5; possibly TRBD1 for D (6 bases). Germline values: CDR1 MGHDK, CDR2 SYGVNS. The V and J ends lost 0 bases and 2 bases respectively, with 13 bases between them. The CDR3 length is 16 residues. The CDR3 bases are TGTGCCAGCAGTGAATATGGGGGCATCGAACAAGAGACCCAGTACTTC. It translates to CASSEYGGIEQETQYF.

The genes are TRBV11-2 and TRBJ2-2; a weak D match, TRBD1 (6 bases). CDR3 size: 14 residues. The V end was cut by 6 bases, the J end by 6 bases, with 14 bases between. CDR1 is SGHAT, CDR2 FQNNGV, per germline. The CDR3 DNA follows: TGTGCCAGCAGATTCGACAGGAATCCCGGGGAGCTGTTTTTT. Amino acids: CASRFDRNPGELFF.

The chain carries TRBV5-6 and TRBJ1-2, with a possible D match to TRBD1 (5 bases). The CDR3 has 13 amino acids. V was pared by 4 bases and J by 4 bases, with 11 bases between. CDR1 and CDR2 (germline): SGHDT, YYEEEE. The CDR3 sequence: CASSLPDSYGYTF. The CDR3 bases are TGTGCCAGCAGCCTACCCGACAGCTATGGCTACACCTTC.

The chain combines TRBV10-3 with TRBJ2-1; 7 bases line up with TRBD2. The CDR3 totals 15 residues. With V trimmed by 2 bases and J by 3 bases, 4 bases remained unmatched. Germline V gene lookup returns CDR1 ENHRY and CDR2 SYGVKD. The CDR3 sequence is CAISETGTNYNEQFF. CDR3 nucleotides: TGTGCCATCAGTGAGACCGGGACTAACTACAATGAGCAGTTCTTC.

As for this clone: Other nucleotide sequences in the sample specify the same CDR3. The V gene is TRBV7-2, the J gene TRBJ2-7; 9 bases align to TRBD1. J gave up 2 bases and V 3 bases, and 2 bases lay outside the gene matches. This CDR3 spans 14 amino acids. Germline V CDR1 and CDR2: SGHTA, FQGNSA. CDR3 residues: CASSFDRGAYEQYF. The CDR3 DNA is TGTGCCAGCAGCTTTGACAGGGGGGCCTACGAGCAGTACTTC.

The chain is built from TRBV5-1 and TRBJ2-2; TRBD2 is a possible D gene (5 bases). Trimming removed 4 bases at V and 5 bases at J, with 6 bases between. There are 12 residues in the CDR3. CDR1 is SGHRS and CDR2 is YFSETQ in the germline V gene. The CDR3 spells CASSPGTGELFF. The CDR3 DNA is TGCGCCAGCAGCCCGGGGACCGGGGAGCTGTTTTTT.